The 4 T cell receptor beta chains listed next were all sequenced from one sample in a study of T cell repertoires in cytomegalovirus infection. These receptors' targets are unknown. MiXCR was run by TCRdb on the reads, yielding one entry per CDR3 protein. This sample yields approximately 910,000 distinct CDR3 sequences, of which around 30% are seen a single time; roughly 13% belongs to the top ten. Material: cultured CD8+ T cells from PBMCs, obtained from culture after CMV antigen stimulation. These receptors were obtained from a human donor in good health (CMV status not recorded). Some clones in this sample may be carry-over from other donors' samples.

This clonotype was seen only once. CDR3 sequence reads: CASSQDNPYEQFF. The CDR3 region has the DNA TGCGCCAGCAGCCAAGATAATCCCTATGAGCAGTTCTTC. V is TRBV4-3 and J is TRBJ2-1; no reliable D call. This CDR3 comprises 13 residues. Germline V gene lookup returns CDR1 LGHNA and CDR2 YSLEER. V was cut by 0 bases and J by 8 bases, with 8 bases left in between.

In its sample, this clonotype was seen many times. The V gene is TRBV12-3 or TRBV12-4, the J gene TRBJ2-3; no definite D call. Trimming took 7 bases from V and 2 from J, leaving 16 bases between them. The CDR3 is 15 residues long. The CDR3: CASTLGYIYTDTQYF. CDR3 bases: TGTGCCAGCACCCTGGGTTACATTTACACAGATACGCAGTATTTT.

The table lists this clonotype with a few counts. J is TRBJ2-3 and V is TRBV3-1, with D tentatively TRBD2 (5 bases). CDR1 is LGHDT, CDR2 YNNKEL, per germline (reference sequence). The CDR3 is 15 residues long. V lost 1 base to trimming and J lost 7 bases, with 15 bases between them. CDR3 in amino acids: CASSQVGSGSYTQYF. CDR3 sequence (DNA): TGTGCCAGCAGCCAAGTGGGTTCGGGATCCTATACGCAGTATTTT.

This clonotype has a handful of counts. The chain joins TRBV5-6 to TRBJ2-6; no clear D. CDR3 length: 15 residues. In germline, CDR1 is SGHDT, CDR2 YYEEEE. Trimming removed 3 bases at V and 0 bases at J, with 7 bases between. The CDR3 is CASSSRYSGANVLTF. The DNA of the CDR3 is TGTGCCAGCAGCTCTAGGTACTCTGGGGCCAACGTCCTGACTTTC.